A single sample gave rise to the 26 T cell receptor beta chains below, sequenced in a study of T cells after yellow fever vaccination. TCRdb used MiXCR to reprocess the 5' RACE reads, holding one entry per CDR3 protein. The sample consists of 500,000 to 700,000 distinct CDR3 sequences, about a fifth of them appearing once. Sequenced material: PBMCs, taken 15 days after the yellow fever booster vaccination. All receptors derive from a man aged 25 to 40 who received the YFV17D yellow fever vaccine.

This clonotype has a handful of counts. V and J are TRBV3-1 and TRBJ1-5; 9 bases line up with TRBD1. Germline CDR1 reads LGHDT; CDR2 reads YNNKEL (reference sequence). This CDR3 is 13 amino acids long. Trimming took 3 bases from V and 16 from J; bases not matched to a gene: 10. The CDR3 loop reads CASSQAPGQGLHF. The CDR3 coding sequence is TGTGCCAGCAGCCAGGCTCCGGGACAGGGCCTTCATTTT.

The chain recombines TRBV11-2 with TRBJ2-3; 15 bases agree with TRBD2. J gave up 9 bases and V 5 bases, and 18 bases lay outside the gene matches. The germline V gene has CDR1 SGHAT and CDR2 FQNNGV. The CDR3 totals 19 residues. The CDR3 region is CASSRGTGLAGGPEVTQYF. CDR3 in DNA: TGTGCCAGCAGCAGAGGGACCGGACTAGCGGGAGGGCCCGAGGTGACGCAGTATTTT.

The gene calls are TRBV2 and TRBJ2-1, with 10 bases lining up with TRBD1. J gave up 7 bases and V 6 bases, and 6 bases lay outside the gene matches. Germline V gene sequence: CDR1 SNHLY, CDR2 FYNNEI. CDR3 length: 14 residues. CDR3 sequence reads: CASRSGQGNNEQFF. CDR3 nucleotide sequence: TGTGCCAGCAGATCGGGACAGGGGAATAATGAGCAGTTCTTC.

This clonotype was counted between two and nine times. The J gene is TRBJ2-7, the V gene TRBV6-1, with TRBD2 matching over 11 bases. Looked up from germline, CDR1 is MNHNS and CDR2 is SASEGT. The CDR3 is 15 residues long. V was pared by 6 bases and J by 6 bases, with 10 bases of the junction left unmatched. The CDR3 DNA reads as TGTGCCAGCAGAGCGGCGACTAGCGGGAAGTTCGAGCAGTACTTC. This codes for CASRAATSGKFEQYF.

The sample holds a few counts of this clonotype. The chain carries TRBV20-1 and TRBJ2-4, with D possibly TRBD2 on 5 matching bases. The CDR3 has 14 amino acids. CDR1 and CDR2 (germline): DFQATT, SNEGSKA (reference sequence). Trimming cost V 6 bases and J 1 base, with 13 bases left between them. CDR3 in DNA: TGCAGTGCCCACAGCGGCAGGGCCAAAAACATTCAGTACTTC. This encodes CSAHSGRAKNIQYF.

V gene TRBV20-1 combines with J gene TRBJ2-4, with D possibly TRBD1 on 5 matching bases. This CDR3 contains 13 residues. Germline CDR1 is DFQATT and CDR2 is SNEGSKA (reference sequence). CDR3 sequence: CSSPQDAKNIQYF. The CDR3, as DNA: TGCAGCAGCCCACAGGATGCCAAAAACATTCAGTACTTC.

The chain uses TRBV12-5 and TRBJ2-2; D is possibly TRBD1 or TRBD2 (5 bases each). Germline CDR1 reads LGHNT; CDR2 reads FRNRAP. Between the trimmed V and J ends, which lost 7 bases and 6 bases, there was a span of 15 bases. The CDR3 consists of 14 residues. CDR3 DNA sequence: TGTGCTAGTGCCGGACCCTGGGGGTCCGGGGAGCTGTTTTTT. It is translated as CASAGPWGSGELFF.

The rearrangement uses TRBV9 and TRBJ2-1; the D gene could be TRBD1 or TRBD2 (6 bases each). There are 13 residues in the CDR3. The V gene's germline CDR1 is SGDLS and CDR2 YYNGEE. With 0 bases removed from V and 12 bases from J, the gap between germline ends came to 13 bases. CDR3 sequence: CASSVGEQGGQFF. The CDR3 coding sequence is TGTGCCAGCAGCGTAGGGGAACAGGGAGGGCAGTTCTTC.

This clonotype appeared a few times. The rearrangement links TRBV29-1 to TRBJ2-1; D is perhaps TRBD1 (5 bases). The CDR3 has 13 residues. The V gene's germline CDR1 is SQVTM and CDR2 ANQGSEA. The CDR3 DNA sequence: TGCAGTATTCCAGGGTGGCCTAACAATGAGCAGTTCTTC. This codes for CSIPGWPNNEQFF.

This clonotype occurred a few times. This CDR3 reads CASSWRDTDTQYF. The CDR3 DNA sequence: TGTGCCAGCAGCTGGCGGGACACAGATACGCAGTATTTT. The chain combines TRBV7-2 with TRBJ2-3; D perhaps matches TRBD2 (6 bases). The CDR3 totals 13 residues. Germline V CDR1 and CDR2: SGHTA, FQGNSA. V gave up 4 bases and J gave up 2 bases, with 7 bases separating them.

The rearrangement uses TRBV7-2 and TRBJ2-3; D may be TRBD2 (6 bases). Germline-derived CDR1 and CDR2 are SGHTA and FQGNSA. V gave up 1 base and J gave up 0 bases, with 8 bases separating them. The CDR3 length is 15 residues. CDR3 sequence (DNA): TGTGCCAGCAGCTTAGTGGGGACTAGCACAGATACGCAGTATTTT. Protein sequence: CASSLVGTSTDTQYF.

The V call is TRBV29-1, the J call TRBJ2-7, with 7 bases identical to TRBD2. Germline lookup yields CDR1 SQVTM and CDR2 ANQGSEA. This CDR3 spans 15 amino acids. The J segment lost 4 bases and the V segment lost 4 bases, leaving 13 bases of the junction unmatched. CDR3 region: CSVVVAGEPGYEQYF. CDR3 DNA sequence: TGCAGCGTTGTGGTGGCGGGAGAGCCGGGGTACGAGCAGTACTTC.

This clonotype has just a few counts. The chain couples TRBV30 to TRBJ2-7; D call uncertain. The V end was cut by 0 bases, the J end by 2 bases, with 11 bases between. The germline gives CDR1 GTSNPN, CDR2 SVGIG (reference sequence). There are 14 residues in the CDR3. CDR3 loop: CAWSVGSPAYEQYF. The CDR3, as DNA: TGTGCCTGGAGTGTGGGTAGCCCAGCCTACGAGCAGTACTTC.

This clonotype was counted a few times. The chain is built from TRBV12-3 or TRBV12-4 and TRBJ2-2; 9 bases map to TRBD2. The CDR3 sequence is 15 residues long. Trimming at V came to 9 bases and at J to 7 bases, leaving 12 bases not matched to a gene. CDR3 amino acids: CARSRREGVVGELFF. CDR3 nucleotides: TGTGCCAGATCTAGGCGGGAGGGGGTCGTCGGGGAGCTGTTTTTT.

The chain recombines TRBV7-9 with TRBJ2-7; no firm D call. Germline V gives CDR1 SEHNR, CDR2 FQNEAQ (reference sequence). This CDR3 contains 12 residues. The ends were cut back, 5 bases at V and 3 bases at J, with 8 bases in the middle. The CDR3 nucleotides are TGTGCCAGCAGCCGTATGGGCTACGAGCAGTACTTC. It is translated as CASSRMGYEQYF.

The rearrangement uses TRBV5-1 and TRBJ2-1; D gene unclear. Deletions cut 0 bases from V and 9 bases from J, with 7 bases between. The CDR3 covers 12 residues. Germline assignment: CDR1 SGHRS and CDR2 YFSETQ. The CDR3 is CASSLEYGEQFF. For the CDR3, the DNA is TGCGCCAGCAGCTTGGAATATGGTGAGCAGTTCTTC.

This clonotype turned up a few times. CDR3 sequence (DNA): TGTGCCAGCAGCTCAGGGACAGGGGCGGATACCTACGAGCAGTACTTC. Protein: CASSSGTGADTYEQYF. This chain connects TRBV7-2 to TRBJ2-7; 10 bases align to TRBD1. Germline V gene lookup returns CDR1 SGHTA and CDR2 FQGNSA. V trimming: 4 bases; J trimming: 2 bases; junction bases outside the gene matches: 8. The CDR3 sequence is 16 residues long.

The chain recombines TRBV24-1 with TRBJ2-5; 9 bases match TRBD2. Germline CDR1 and CDR2: KGHDR and SFDVKD. V lost 9 bases and J lost 5; bases outside the gene matches: 9. This CDR3 comprises 14 residues. CDR3 loop: CATGGSGSLETQYF. CDR3 DNA sequence: TGTGCCACCGGTGGTAGCGGGAGCTTGGAGACCCAGTACTTC.

In this sample, this clonotype turned up a few times. The genes are TRBV20-1 and TRBJ2-3; 14 bases are shared with TRBD2. The V segment lost 1 base and the J segment 5 bases; nucleotides outside the gene matches: 5. The CDR3 length is 16 residues. Germline V gives CDR1 DFQATT, CDR2 SNEGSKA (reference sequence). CDR3 coding DNA: TGCAGTGCTAGAGGTGGACTAGCGGGGGGCGTAGATACGCAGTATTTT. Its protein product is CSARGGLAGGVDTQYF.

This clonotype was found a few times. The rearrangement links TRBV15 to TRBJ1-1; perhaps TRBD1 as D (5 bases). The germline V and J ends were trimmed by 8 bases and 0 bases, with 7 bases remaining between them. The CDR3 contains 12 residues. Per the germline V gene, CDR1 is LNHNV and CDR2 is YYDKDF (reference sequence). The CDR3 coding sequence is TGTGCCACCGGAGGGGTGAACACTGAAGCTTTCTTT. Its translation is CATGGVNTEAFF.

This clonotype has a handful of counts. V and J are TRBV4-3 and TRBJ2-7, with D maybe TRBD1 (5 bases). V was cut by 0 bases and J by 3 bases, with 12 bases left in between. The CDR3 is made up of 15 amino acids. The germline gives CDR1 LGHNA, CDR2 YSLEER. CDR3 DNA: TGCGCCAGCAGCCAAGAGGCCCAGGGTGGCTACGAGCAGTACTTC. Translated: CASSQEAQGGYEQYF.

The chain couples TRBV20-1 to TRBJ2-1, with TRBD2 matching 7 bases. The ends lost 6 bases at V and 4 bases at J; junction bases unmatched: 12. CDR1 and CDR2 from the germline V gene are DFQATT and SNEGSKA (reference sequence). The CDR3 sequence is 15 residues long. DNA for the CDR3: TGCAGTGCCCCTGGGACTATGGCGGGGTACAATGAGCAGTTCTTC. This gives the protein CSAPGTMAGYNEQFF.

This rearrangement joins TRBV5-1 to TRBJ2-5; D is possibly TRBD2 (5 bases). V was pared by 4 bases and J by 2 bases, with 12 bases between. CDR1 SGHRS and CDR2 YFSETQ come from the germline V gene. The length of the CDR3 is 14 residues. DNA for the CDR3: TGCGCCAGCAGCCAGCCGGGATCACAAGAGACCCAGTACTTC. Amino acid sequence: CASSQPGSQETQYF.

The CDR3 DNA reads as TGTGCCAGCAGATCTGGCCCGGGAGATCAGCCCCAGCATTTT. This encodes CASRSGPGDQPQHF. This chain uses TRBV5-6 with TRBJ1-5, with D hard to call. This CDR3 has 14 amino acids. The ends were cut back, 5 bases at V and 5 bases at J, with 14 bases in the middle. Germline assignment: CDR1 SGHDT and CDR2 YYEEEE.

This clonotype was observed a few times. The rearrangement uses TRBV6-1 and TRBJ2-7, with TRBD2 matching 11 bases. The CDR3 is 15 amino acids. The germline CDR1 and CDR2 sequences are MNHNS and SASEGT. V lost 6 bases to trimming and J lost 3 bases; unmatched junction nucleotides: 7. Here the CDR3 reads CASRSTSGSLYEQYF. The CDR3 region has the DNA TGTGCCAGCAGGTCCACTAGCGGGAGTCTCTACGAGCAGTACTTC.

This clonotype turned up a few times. The CDR3 DNA reads TGTGCCAGCAGCGACGACAGGGGGCGGACTGAAGCTTTCTTT. Residues: CASSDDRGRTEAFF. This chain links TRBV7-9 with TRBJ1-1; 10 nucleotides match TRBD1. CDR1 is SEHNR, CDR2 FQNEAQ, per germline (reference sequence). The CDR3 sequence is 14 residues long. J gave up 5 bases and V 5 bases, and 5 bases lay outside the gene matches.